This TCR beta chain appears in the sequencing data of a study of blood T cell repertoires in COVID-19. Background on the study: Both acute and convalescent COVID-19 samples were obtained from the United States, Italy and Spain. Sources were T cells, B-cell-depleted T cells, or PBMCs; the material itself was cDNA or gDNA.

The CDR3 is 15 residues long. With 2 bases removed from V and 4 bases from J, the gap between germline ends came to 14 bases. Germline CDR1 GTSNPN, CDR2 SVGIG (reference sequence). Per the original data handling: Amplification from reference gene primers served as the basis for estimated nucleated cell counts. Produced via immunoSEQ multiplex PCR; TCRdb's table is partial and in-frame only. That table gives V, J and clone size, and the DNA gave D and trimming. The table lists tens of thousands of clones, about 91% of them singletons. The chain carries TRBV30 and TRBJ1-4, with D possibly being TRBD1 (5 bases). The sequence derives from a woman in her seventies with active COVID-19. The material sequenced was peripheral blood. The CDR3 coding sequence is TGTGCCTGGAGTCCGCCGGGACTGCTTAATGAAAAACTGTTTTTT. It specifies CAWSPPGLLNEKLFF.